This TCR beta chain was recovered during a study of blood T cells in healthy people across ages. Concerning this clonotype itself: Its antigen remains unidentified.

Whole-study results and caveats: Diversity estimates drawn from one million T cells were deemed underestimates.

Each sample used at least 7 million PBMCs. A minimum of 6 micrograms of total RNA was extracted per sample. It was with a sample-barcoded 5' primer and a J-beta primer mix that a second PCR of roughly 7 to 12 cycles was run. Via MiXCR, TCRdb re-called the 5' RACE reads, giving one row per CDR3 protein. The sample records about 570,000 distinct CDR3 sequences, about 26% being singletons. The CDR3 has 14 residues. Losses at the gene ends were 6 bases for V and 7 bases for J; bases not matched to a gene: 4. Germline V gives CDR1 SEHNR, CDR2 FQNEAQ (reference sequence). The receptor's source is a woman between 70 and 85 years old in good health. The genes are TRBV7-9 and TRBJ2-1, with 12 positions matching TRBD2. Sequencing was performed on blood. CDR3: CASSTSGGMNEQFF. In DNA form, the CDR3 reads TGTGCCAGCAGTACTAGCGGGGGGATGAATGAGCAGTTCTTC. Full variable domain (rest looked up from reference TRBV7-9 and TRBJ2-1): DTGVSQNPRHKITKRGQNVTFRCDPISEHNRLYWYRQTLGQGPEFLTYFQNEAQLEKSRLLSDRFSAERPKGSFSTLEIQRTEQGDSAMYLCASSTSGGMNEQFFGPGTRLTVL.